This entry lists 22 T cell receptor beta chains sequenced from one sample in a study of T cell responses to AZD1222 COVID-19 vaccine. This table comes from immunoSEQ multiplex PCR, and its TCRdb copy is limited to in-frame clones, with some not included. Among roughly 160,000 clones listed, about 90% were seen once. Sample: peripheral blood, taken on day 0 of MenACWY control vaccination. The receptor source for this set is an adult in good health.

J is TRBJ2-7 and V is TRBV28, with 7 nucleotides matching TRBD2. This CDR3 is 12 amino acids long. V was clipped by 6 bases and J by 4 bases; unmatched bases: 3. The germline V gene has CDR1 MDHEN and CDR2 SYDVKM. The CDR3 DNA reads TGTGCCAGCAGCCTGGGACTATACGAGCAGTACTTC. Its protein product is CASSLGLYEQYF.

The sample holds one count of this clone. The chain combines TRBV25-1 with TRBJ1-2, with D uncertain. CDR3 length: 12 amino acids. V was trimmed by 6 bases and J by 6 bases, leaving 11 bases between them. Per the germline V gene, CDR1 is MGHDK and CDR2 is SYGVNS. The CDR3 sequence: CASRDLIDGYTF. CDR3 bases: TGTGCCAGCAGAGACCTCATAGATGGCTACACCTTC.

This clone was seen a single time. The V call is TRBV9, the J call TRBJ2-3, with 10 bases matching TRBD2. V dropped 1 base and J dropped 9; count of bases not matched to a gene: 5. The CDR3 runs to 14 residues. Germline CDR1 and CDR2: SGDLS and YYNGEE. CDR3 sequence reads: CASSVLAGDGTQYF. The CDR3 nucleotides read TGTGCCAGCAGCGTACTAGCGGGAGATGGGACGCAGTATTTT.

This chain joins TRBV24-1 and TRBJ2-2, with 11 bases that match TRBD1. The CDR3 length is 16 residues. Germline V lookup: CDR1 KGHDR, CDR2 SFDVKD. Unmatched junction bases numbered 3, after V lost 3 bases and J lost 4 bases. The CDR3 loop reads CATSDPGTGGTGELFF. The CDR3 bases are TGTGCCACCAGTGATCCCGGGACAGGGGGCACCGGGGAGCTGTTTTTT.

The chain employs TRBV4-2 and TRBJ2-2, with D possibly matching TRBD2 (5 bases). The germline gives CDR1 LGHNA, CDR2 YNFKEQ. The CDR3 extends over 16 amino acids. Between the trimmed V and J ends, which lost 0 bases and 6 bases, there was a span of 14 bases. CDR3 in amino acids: CASSQELGSAAGELFF. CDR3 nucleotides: TGTGCCAGCAGCCAAGAACTAGGGTCGGCCGCCGGGGAGCTGTTTTTT.

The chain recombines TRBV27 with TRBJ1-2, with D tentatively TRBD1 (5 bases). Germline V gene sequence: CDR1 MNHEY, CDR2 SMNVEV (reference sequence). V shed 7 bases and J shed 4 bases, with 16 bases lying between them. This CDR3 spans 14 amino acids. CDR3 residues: CASKDNALFYGYTF. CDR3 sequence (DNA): TGTGCCAGCAAGGACAACGCTCTTTTCTATGGCTACACCTTC.

The DNA of the CDR3 is TGTGCCACCAGCTTCCATTCCACTAGCGGGGAGCATGAGCAGTTCTTC. Protein sequence: CATSFHSTSGEHEQFF. This chain joins TRBV24-1 and TRBJ2-1; TRBD2 matches 10 bases. V lost 7 bases to trimming and J lost 8 bases; unmatched junction nucleotides: 13. The CDR3 has 16 amino acids. The germline V gene has CDR1 KGHDR and CDR2 SFDVKD.

DNA of the CDR3: TGTGCCAGCAGCTTAGGGTTAGTGGCCGGGGAGCTGTTTTTT. Its translation: CASSLGLVAGELFF. The genes are TRBV7-2 and TRBJ2-2; D unresolved. The CDR3 covers 14 residues. Trimming took off 1 base at V and 6 bases at J, with 9 bases between the two ends. CDR1 SGHTA and CDR2 FQGNSA come from the germline V gene.

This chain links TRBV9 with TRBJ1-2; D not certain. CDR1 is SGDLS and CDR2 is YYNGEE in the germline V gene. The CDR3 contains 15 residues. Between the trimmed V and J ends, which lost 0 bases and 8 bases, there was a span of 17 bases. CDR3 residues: CASSVEGAFSDGYTF. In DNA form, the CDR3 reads TGTGCCAGCAGCGTAGAAGGTGCCTTCTCGGACGGCTACACCTTC.

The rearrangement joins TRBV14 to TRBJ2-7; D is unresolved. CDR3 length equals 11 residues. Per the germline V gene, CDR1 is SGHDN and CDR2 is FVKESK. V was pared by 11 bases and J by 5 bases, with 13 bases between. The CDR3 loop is CARKDRDEQYF. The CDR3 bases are TGTGCCCGAAAGGATAGGGACGAGCAGTACTTC. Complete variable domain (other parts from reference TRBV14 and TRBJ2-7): EAGVTQFPSHSVIEKGQTVTLRCDPISGHDNLYWYRRVMGKEIKFLLHFVKESKQDESGMPNNRFLAERTGGTYSTLKVQPAELEDSGVYFCARKDRDEQYFGPGTRLTVT.

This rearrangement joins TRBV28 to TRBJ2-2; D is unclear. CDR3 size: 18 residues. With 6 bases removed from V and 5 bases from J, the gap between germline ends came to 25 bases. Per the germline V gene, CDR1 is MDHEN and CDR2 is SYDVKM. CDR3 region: CASRGYVKKGPPTGELFF. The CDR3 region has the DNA TGTGCCAGCAGGGGGTATGTTAAAAAAGGGCCCCCGACCGGGGAGCTGTTTTTT.

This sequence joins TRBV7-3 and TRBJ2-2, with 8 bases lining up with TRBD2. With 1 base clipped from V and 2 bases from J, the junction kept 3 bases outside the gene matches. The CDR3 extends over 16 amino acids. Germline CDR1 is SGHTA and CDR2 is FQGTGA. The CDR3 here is CASSLIGTSNTGELFF. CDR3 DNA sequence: TGTGCCAGCAGCTTAATTGGGACTAGTAACACCGGGGAGCTGTTTTTT. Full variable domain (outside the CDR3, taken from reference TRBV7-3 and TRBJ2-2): GAGVSQTPSNKVTEKGKYVELRCDPISGHTALYWYRQSLGQGPEFLIYFQGTGAADDSGLPNDRFFAVRPEGSVSTLKIQRTERGDSAVYLCASSLIGTSNTGELFFGEGSRLTVL.

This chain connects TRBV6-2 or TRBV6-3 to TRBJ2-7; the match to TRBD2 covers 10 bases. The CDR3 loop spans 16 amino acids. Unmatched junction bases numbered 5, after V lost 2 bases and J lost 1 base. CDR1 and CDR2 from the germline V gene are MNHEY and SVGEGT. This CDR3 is CASSYALAGGSYEQYF. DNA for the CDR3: TGTGCCAGCAGTTACGCCTTAGCGGGAGGTTCCTACGAGCAGTACTTC.

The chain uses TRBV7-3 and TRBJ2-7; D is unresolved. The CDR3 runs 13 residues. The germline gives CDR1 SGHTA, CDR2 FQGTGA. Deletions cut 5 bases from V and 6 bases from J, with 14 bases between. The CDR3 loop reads CASSLGTRTEQYF. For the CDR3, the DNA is TGTGCCAGCAGCCTCGGAACTCGGACCGAGCAGTACTTC.

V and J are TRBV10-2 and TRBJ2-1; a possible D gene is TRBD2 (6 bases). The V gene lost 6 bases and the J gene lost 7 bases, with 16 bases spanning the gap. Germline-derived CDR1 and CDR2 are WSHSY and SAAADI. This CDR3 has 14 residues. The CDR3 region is CASSERLGANEQFF. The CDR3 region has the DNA TGCGCCAGCAGCGAAAGACTAGGGGCGAATGAGCAGTTCTTC.

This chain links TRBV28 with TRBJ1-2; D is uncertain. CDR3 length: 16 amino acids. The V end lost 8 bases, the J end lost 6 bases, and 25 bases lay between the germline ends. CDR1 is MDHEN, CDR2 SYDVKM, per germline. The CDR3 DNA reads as TGTGCCAGCCTCACCCGCGGCCGGTCCGAGTGGGATGGCTACACCTTC. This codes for CASLTRGRSEWDGYTF.

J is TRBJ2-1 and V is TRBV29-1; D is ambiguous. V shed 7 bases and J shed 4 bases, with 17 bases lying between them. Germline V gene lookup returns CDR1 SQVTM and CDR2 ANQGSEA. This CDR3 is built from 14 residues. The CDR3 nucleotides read TGCAGCGCCCGTATTGAACTGGGTTACAATGAGCAGTTCTTC. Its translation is CSARIELGYNEQFF.

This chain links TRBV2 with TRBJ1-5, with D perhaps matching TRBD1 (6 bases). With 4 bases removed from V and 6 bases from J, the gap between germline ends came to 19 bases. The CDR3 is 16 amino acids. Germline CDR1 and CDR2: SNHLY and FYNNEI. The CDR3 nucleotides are TGTGCCAGCAGTGGAATGGGACTGGACAGCCCTCAGCCCCAGCATTTT. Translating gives CASSGMGLDSPQPQHF.

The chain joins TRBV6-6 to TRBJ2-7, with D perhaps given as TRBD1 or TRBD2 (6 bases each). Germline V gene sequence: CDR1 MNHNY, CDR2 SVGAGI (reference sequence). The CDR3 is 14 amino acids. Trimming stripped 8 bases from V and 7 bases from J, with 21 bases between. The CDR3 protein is CASSLGGPLGEQYF. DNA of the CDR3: TGTGCCAGCTCTCTTGGGGGGCCCCTCGGTGAGCAGTACTTC.

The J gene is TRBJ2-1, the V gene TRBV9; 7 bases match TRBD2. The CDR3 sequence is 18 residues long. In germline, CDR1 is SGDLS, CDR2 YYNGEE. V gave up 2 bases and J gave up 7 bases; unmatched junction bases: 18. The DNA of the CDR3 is TGTGCCAGCAGCGTCGTAGGCGGGGCGGGAGAGGTGTGGAATGAGCAGTTCTTC. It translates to CASSVVGGAGEVWNEQFF.

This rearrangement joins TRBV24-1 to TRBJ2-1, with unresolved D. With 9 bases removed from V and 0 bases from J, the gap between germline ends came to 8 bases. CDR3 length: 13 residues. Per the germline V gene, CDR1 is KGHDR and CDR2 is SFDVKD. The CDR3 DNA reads TGTGCCACCCAGTCTAGCTCCTACAATGAGCAGTTCTTC. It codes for CATQSSSYNEQFF.

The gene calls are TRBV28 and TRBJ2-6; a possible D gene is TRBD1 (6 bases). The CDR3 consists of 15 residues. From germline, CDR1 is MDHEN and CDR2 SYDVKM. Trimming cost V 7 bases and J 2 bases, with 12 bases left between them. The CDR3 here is CASTTAGAGANVLTF. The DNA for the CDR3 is TGTGCCAGCACTACAGCAGGGGCTGGGGCCAACGTCCTGACTTTC.